Here is one TCR beta chain with its context. As yet, its antigen is unknown. The CDR3 has 15 amino acids. Germline loops: CDR1 SNHLY, CDR2 FYNNEI. V lost 8 bases, J lost 0 bases, and 11 bases lay in between. This sample was included in a study of shared clonotypes between healthy human individuals. Across the study: Ranging from 18 to 49 in age, donors were two women and a few men.

The repertoire was sequenced with immunoSEQ multiplex PCR; TCRdb's copy has only in-frame clones and lacks some. The repertoire consists of under 550,000 clones, with 90% to 96% occurring once and the leading ten covering about 0.064%. Notes on the study in general: For naive CD4 cells, approximately 4.7% of clonotypes were shared across a handful of donors. What rarefaction showed was incomplete sorted-subset sequencing despite large depth.

The rearrangement links TRBV2 to TRBJ2-6; D is possibly TRBD1 or TRBD2 (5 bases each). The sequence was obtained from a woman between 25 and 40 years old in good health. Source material: naive CD4+ T cells sorted from blood. Indicated subset: CD45RA+ positively selected. As DNA, the CDR3 is TGTGCCAGCCGGGACCTAAGCTCTGGGGCCAACGTCCTGACTTTC. Translating it yields CASRDLSSGANVLTF.